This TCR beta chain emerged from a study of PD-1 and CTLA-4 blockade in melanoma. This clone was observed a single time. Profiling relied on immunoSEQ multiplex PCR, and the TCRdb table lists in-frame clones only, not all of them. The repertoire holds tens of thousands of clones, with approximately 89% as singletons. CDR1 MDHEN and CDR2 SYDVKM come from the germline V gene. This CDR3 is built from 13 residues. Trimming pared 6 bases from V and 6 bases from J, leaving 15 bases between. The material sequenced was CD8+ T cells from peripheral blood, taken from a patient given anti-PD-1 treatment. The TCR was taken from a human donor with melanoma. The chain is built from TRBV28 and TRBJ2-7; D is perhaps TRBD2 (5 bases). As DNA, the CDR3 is TGTGCCAGCAGGGCCGGTGAGGGCGGCGAGCAGTACTTC. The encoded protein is CASRAGEGGEQYF.